This is a list of T cell receptor beta chains from one sample in a study of CD8 T cells in ankylosing spondylitis. In TCRdb, the 5' RACE reads were re-called with MiXCR into one record per CDR3 protein. The sample lists about 220,000 distinct CDR3 sequences, 10% to 13% occurring once. The material sequenced was blood, either unsorted or a sorted T cell fraction (not recorded which). These receptors all stem from a male donor with ankylosing spondylitis or in good health (not recorded which). Each CDR3 is given with its conserved first and last residue. The D gene is left open where the match is weak. The size entry is marked missing in some rows and otherwise reads once, few, many or a size class.

j_gene,abundance,d_gene,v_gene,len,CDR3nt,CDR3aa
TRBJ1-3,many,NA,TRBV5-6,14,TGTGCCAGCAGTTTAACCCCCTCTGGAAACACCATATATTTT,CASSLTPSGNTIYF
TRBJ1-3,many,TRBD1,TRBV7-9,16,TGTGCCAGCAGCTTAGAAGGACAGGGGACTGGAAACACCATATATTTT,CASSLEGQGTGNTIYF
TRBJ2-2,many,NA,TRBV5-1,15,TGCGCCAGCAGCTTGGAACGGGGGAGCACCGGGGAGCTGTTTTTT,CASSLERGSTGELFF
TRBJ1-1,many,NA,TRBV7-2,16,TGTGCCAGCAGCCTTGGCCCAGCCCGCCTGACCACTGAAGCTTTCTTT,CASSLGPARLTTEAFF
TRBJ1-2,many,TRBD1,TRBV5-5,14,TGTGCCAGCTCGGCGGGAGGGGGCGTCTATGGCTACACCTTC,CASSAGGGVYGYTF
TRBJ2-3,few,NA,TRBV6-1,14,TGTGCCAGCACCAGGCTAGCGAGCACAGATACGCAGTATTTT,CASTRLASTDTQYF
TRBJ2-7,many,NA,TRBV27,13,TGTGCCAGCAGCCGAGACGGGCGCTACGAGCAGTACTTC,CASSRDGRYEQYF
TRBJ2-1,few,NA,TRBV10-3,17,TGTGCCATCAGTGGTAGAGACAGGGGCGGGGGATACAATGAGCAGTTCTTC,CAISGRDRGGGYNEQFF
TRBJ1-4,many,TRBD1,TRBV5-1,14,TGCGCCAGCAGCCTGGGACAGCCCGGCGAAAAACTGTTTTTT,CASSLGQPGEKLFF
TRBJ1-2,few,NA,TRBV9,16,TGTGCCAACCTCCTACAAGGTCACACCACTAACTATGGCTACACCTTC,CANLLQGHTTNYGYTF
TRBJ2-5,few,NA,TRBV7-6,15,TGTGCCAGCAGCCCGGCCGTTGGACAGCAAGAGACCCAGTACTTC,CASSPAVGQQETQYF
TRBJ1-1,many,NA,TRBV12-3/TRBV12-4,13,TGTGCCAGCAGTTTTCAGGGGAACACTGAAGCTTTCTTT,CASSFQGNTEAFF
TRBJ2-5,NA,NA,TRBV15,13,TGTGCCACCAGTCTCGGGGGGCGAGAGACCCAGTACTTC,CATSLGGRETQYF
TRBJ1-6,many,NA,TRBV3-1,17,TGTGCCAGCAGCCAGCCTGGTAGCGGGCGTATTATTTCACCCCTCCACTTT,CASSQPGSGRIISPLHF
TRBJ2-6,many,TRBD1,TRBV18,15,TGTGCCAGCTCCCCACAGGGGTATGGGGCCAACGTCCTGACTTTC,CASSPQGYGANVLTF
TRBJ2-1,NA,TRBD2,TRBV20-1,14,TGCAGTGCTCCTCGGGTAGCGGGGTCCAATGAGCAGTTCTTC,CSAPRVAGSNEQFF
TRBJ2-7,NA,TRBD1,TRBV19,15,TGTGCCAGTAGTATAGCTGGACAGGGAACCTACGAGCAGTACTTC,CASSIAGQGTYEQYF
TRBJ2-5,few,NA,TRBV10-3,12,TGTGCCATCAGTGACCCAGGGACCCCCCAGTACTTC,CAISDPGTPQYF
TRBJ1-5,many,NA,TRBV5-1,15,TGCGCCAGCAGCCCGGAGGGGTTAAGCAATCAGCCCCAGCATTTT,CASSPEGLSNQPQHF
TRBJ1-4,few,TRBD1,TRBV30,15,TGTGCCTGGAGAGGGGGCCAGGGGTCTAATGAAAAACTGTTTTTT,CAWRGGQGSNEKLFF
TRBJ2-3,many,TRBD2,TRBV24-1,14,TGTGCCACCAGTGACCGACTAGCTGGAGATACGCAGTATTTT,CATSDRLAGDTQYF
TRBJ2-7,NA,TRBD1,TRBV11-2,15,TGTGCCAGCAGCTTTGCGCAGGGGGCAGCCTACGAGCAGTACTTC,CASSFAQGAAYEQYF
TRBJ2-3,few,TRBD2,TRBV19,16,TGTGCCAGTAGTCTTCTAGCGGGGGCACGCACAGATACGCAGTATTTT,CASSLLAGARTDTQYF
TRBJ2-7,many,TRBD2,TRBV5-1,14,TGCGCCAGCAGCTTTGTTGGGACTACGGGAGAGCAGTACTTC,CASSFVGTTGEQYF
TRBJ2-4,NA,NA,TRBV4-2,18,TGTGCCAGCAGCCAAGAAGAAATCCGGGACCCCACAAGAAACATTCAGTACTTC,CASSQEEIRDPTRNIQYF
TRBJ2-7,NA,NA,TRBV12-3/TRBV12-4,13,TGTGCCAGCAGTTTAGCTACGAGGACAGAGCCGTACTTC,CASSLATRTEPYF
TRBJ2-6,NA,NA,TRBV5-1,16,TGCGCCAGCAGCTTGGGGGGTAGCTCTGGGGCCAACGTCCTGACTTTC,CASSLGGSSGANVLTF
TRBJ1-2,many,TRBD1,TRBV5-1,17,TGCGCCAGCAGCTTGGCAACAGGGGAAAGGAGGTTGGATGGCTACACCTTC,CASSLATGERRLDGYTF
TRBJ1-1,many,TRBD1,TRBV20-1,13,TGCAGTGCTCCCCGGCCAGGGGGCACTGAAGCTTTCTTT,CSAPRPGGTEAFF
TRBJ1-2,few,TRBD1,TRBV7-9,16,TGTGCCAGCAGCGCAACCGGGACAGGGGGCGGCTATGGCTACACCTTC,CASSATGTGGGYGYTF
TRBJ2-7,many,TRBD1,TRBV25-1,15,TGTGCCAGCAGCCCGACAGGGGCTATCTCCTACGAGCAGTACTTC,CASSPTGAISYEQYF
TRBJ2-5,few,NA,TRBV7-2,16,TGTGCCAGCAGCTTAGGATCCCCTACGGGCGGGGAGACCCAGTACTTC,CASSLGSPTGGETQYF
TRBJ2-3,few,TRBD2,TRBV7-2,13,TGTGCCAGCAGCCCTAGGGAGGGCAATACGCAGTATTTT,CASSPREGNTQYF
TRBJ2-1,NA,TRBD1,TRBV19,16,TGTGCCAGTAGTATCGGACAGGGGGCACCCTACAATGAGCAGTTCTTC,CASSIGQGAPYNEQFF
TRBJ2-2,NA,NA,TRBV20-1,15,TGCAGTGCTTCCCGGGGGAGCGGGTACACCGGGGAGCTGTTTTTT,CSASRGSGYTGELFF